One and the same sample provided the 28 T cell receptor beta chains below, sequenced in a study of cytomegalovirus exposure and HLA in healthy donors. PCR was performed using 60 Vbeta and 13 Jbeta primers. Sequencing used immunoSEQ multiplex PCR; TCRdb keeps in-frame clones, though not all of them. The sample consists of some 80,000 clones, 78% of them appearing once. Sequenced sample: PBMCs. Receptors originate from a man aged 18 to 30 in good health and CMV-seropositive.

To note about this clone: It is unclear where the CDR3 begins or ends on the DNA, so no DNA is shown, and the CDR3 is as TCRdb lists it. The rearrangement links TRBV19 to TRBJ2-7; TRBD1, as called in the table, went unchecked against the DNA. Germline V CDR1 and CDR2: LNHDA, SQIVND (reference sequence). A total of 13 residues make up the CDR3, ends included. CDR3 sequence reads: CASSILASYEQYF.

This chain connects TRBV9 to TRBJ2-5, with D possibly TRBD2 on 5 matching bases. Germline values: CDR1 SGDLS, CDR2 YYNGEE. V was trimmed by 2 bases and J by 2 bases, leaving 10 bases between them. The CDR3 totals 14 residues. The CDR3 nucleotides are TGTGCCAGCAGCGTGACCAGCGGACAAGAGACCCAGTACTTC. Protein sequence: CASSVTSGQETQYF.

This chain connects TRBV5-1 to TRBJ2-2; 8 bases match TRBD1. V shed 4 bases and J 6 bases; nucleotides not matched to a gene: 5. Germline CDR1 SGHRS, CDR2 YFSETQ. The CDR3 is made up of 14 amino acids. The CDR3 region has the DNA TGCGCCAGCAGCCATAACAGGGGGGCCGGGGAGCTGTTTTTT. Translated, it gives CASSHNRGAGELFF.

The chain is built from TRBV5-6 and TRBJ2-7, with 12 positions matching TRBD2. CDR3 size: 16 residues. V trimming: 3 bases; J trimming: 6 bases; junction bases outside the gene matches: 10. In germline, CDR1 is SGHDT, CDR2 YYEEEE. CDR3 protein: CASSSGLAGIVREQYF. CDR3 in DNA: TGTGCCAGCAGCTCCGGACTAGCGGGAATCGTTCGCGAGCAGTACTTC.

CDR3 sequence (DNA): TGTGCCAGTCTGAGGGGGACTAGGTCCTACGAGCAGTACTTC. Encoded protein: CASLRGTRSYEQYF. The chain combines TRBV28 with TRBJ2-7; 8 nucleotides align to TRBD2. Germline lookup yields CDR1 MDHEN and CDR2 SYDVKM. J was trimmed by 1 base and V by 9 bases; bases with no gene match: 8. This CDR3 region has 14 residues.

Only one count was recorded for this clone. The V call is TRBV7-2, the J call TRBJ1-2; D is ambiguous. V lost 5 bases and J lost 4, with 14 bases in between. The V gene's germline CDR1 is SGHTA and CDR2 FQGNSA. The CDR3 has 14 amino acids. CDR3 sequence: CASSTDAGGYGYTF. The CDR3 coding sequence is TGTGCCAGCAGCACCGATGCAGGAGGCTATGGCTACACCTTC.

The gene calls are TRBV4-1 and TRBJ2-5; TRBD2 matches 8 bases. CDR3 length: 19 amino acids. V trimming: 1 base; J trimming: 5 bases; junction bases outside the gene matches: 18. CDR1 MGHRA and CDR2 YSYEKL come from the germline V gene. CDR3: CASSQAFGTGGRRGETQYF. CDR3 nucleotide sequence: TGCGCCAGCAGCCAAGCCTTCGGGACTGGCGGGAGGAGGGGGGAGACCCAGTACTTC.

This clone has a handful of counts. The CDR3 loop is CATSRVGSKYEQFF. In nucleotides, the CDR3 is TGTGCCACCAGCAGAGTAGGGAGTAAGTATGAGCAGTTCTTC. This chain uses TRBV15 with TRBJ2-1, with D possibly TRBD2 on 5 matching bases. Germline loops: CDR1 LNHNV, CDR2 YYDKDF (reference sequence). Trimming removed 1 base from V and 8 bases from J, with 12 bases in between. There are 14 residues in the CDR3.

The chain couples TRBV7-9 to TRBJ2-6; D gene uncertain. This CDR3 comprises 14 residues. Germline values: CDR1 SEHNR, CDR2 FQNEAQ (reference sequence). The V and J ends lost 1 base and 2 bases respectively, with 3 bases between them. CDR3 protein: CASSLVTGANVLTF. The DNA for the CDR3 is TGTGCCAGCAGCTTAGTCACTGGGGCCAACGTCCTGACTTTC.

This CDR3 reads CASSHRGARGNQPQHF. The CDR3, as DNA: TGTGCCAGCAGCCACAGGGGCGCGCGAGGCAATCAGCCCCAGCATTTT. The gene calls are TRBV7-8 and TRBJ1-5; 7 positions match TRBD1. V lost 5 bases, J lost 2 bases, and 9 bases stayed unmatched. CDR1 and CDR2 from the germline V gene are SGHVS and FQNEAQ. The CDR3 has 16 amino acids.

This chain links TRBV10-2 with TRBJ1-1, with D possibly TRBD1 on 5 matching bases. This CDR3 is built from 17 residues. V gave up 3 bases and J gave up 0 bases, with 17 bases separating them. Germline CDR1 is WSHSY and CDR2 is SAAADI. The CDR3: CASSEVGSGILNTEAFF. CDR3 sequence (DNA): TGCGCCAGCAGTGAAGTGGGGTCAGGGATCTTGAACACTGAAGCTTTCTTT.

The rearrangement joins TRBV5-1 to TRBJ2-7; TRBD2 matches 9 bases. Germline CDR1 reads SGHRS; CDR2 reads YFSETQ. V lost 3 bases, J lost 6 bases, and 7 bases stayed unmatched. The CDR3 runs 14 residues. The CDR3 region is CASSSTGTSFEQYF. The CDR3 DNA follows: TGCGCCAGCAGCTCGACCGGGACTAGCTTCGAGCAGTACTTC.

This clone was recorded once. V usage is TRBV10-3 and J usage is TRBJ1-2; D might be TRBD1 (5 bases). The V gene's germline CDR1 is ENHRY and CDR2 SYGVKD. The CDR3 spans 13 residues. Trimming took 2 bases from V and 7 from J, leaving 11 bases between them. The CDR3 reads CAISERGSSGYTF. DNA of the CDR3: TGTGCCATCAGTGAGAGGGGTTCTAGTGGCTACACCTTC.

This clone was recorded a few times. J is TRBJ1-2 and V is TRBV7-3; a weak D match, TRBD1 (6 bases). With 3 bases removed from V and 8 bases from J, the gap between germline ends came to 19 bases. Germline lookup yields CDR1 SGHTA and CDR2 FQGTGA. The CDR3 has 15 amino acids. This chain's CDR3 is CASSLLDSRLPGYTF. Written as DNA, the CDR3 is TGTGCCAGCAGCTTGTTGGACAGCCGACTCCCGGGCTACACCTTC.

The chain links TRBV10-1 to TRBJ2-7, with unresolved D. The CDR3 covers 15 residues. V dropped 3 bases and J dropped 0 bases, with 12 bases sitting between them. Germline V gives CDR1 WNHNN, CDR2 SYGVQD (reference sequence). CDR3 protein: CASSDLNSFSYEQYF. In DNA, the CDR3 is TGCGCCAGCAGTGACCTAAATTCCTTCTCCTACGAGCAGTACTTC.

This chain connects TRBV2 to TRBJ1-5; 10 positions agree with TRBD1. The CDR3 spans 15 residues. Germline lookup yields CDR1 SNHLY and CDR2 FYNNEI. Trimming cost V 7 bases and J 5 bases; bases outside gene matches: 8. The CDR3 is CASTRRTGGYQPQHF. In DNA, the CDR3 is TGTGCCAGCACCAGAAGGACAGGGGGTTATCAGCCCCAGCATTTT.

The V call is TRBV6-4, the J call TRBJ2-2, with 14 bases aligning to TRBD2. The CDR3 sequence is 17 residues long. J lost 7 bases, V lost 4 bases, and 8 bases had no gene match. Germline lookup yields CDR1 MRHNA and CDR2 SNTAGT. The CDR3 protein is CASSAPGLAGAGGELFF. For the CDR3, the DNA is TGTGCCAGCAGTGCCCCGGGACTAGCGGGAGCGGGCGGGGAGCTGTTTTTT.

This chain uses TRBV7-6 with TRBJ2-5; D ambiguous. Germline CDR1 and CDR2: SGHVS and FNYEAQ. V was pared by 5 bases and J by 5 bases, with 9 bases between. This CDR3 is built from 12 residues. The CDR3 DNA follows: TGTGCCAGCAGCGCGAGTCGGGAGACCCAGTACTTC. Translating gives CASSASRETQYF.

The chain has TRBV5-4 and TRBJ2-5, with TRBD1 identical over 8 bases. V trimming: 2 bases; J trimming: 5 bases; junction bases outside the gene matches: 5. In germline, CDR1 is SGHNT, CDR2 YYREEE (reference sequence). CDR3 size: 14 residues. The CDR3 loop reads CASSFGQGRETQYF. The CDR3 DNA reads TGTGCCAGCAGCTTCGGACAGGGAAGGGAGACCCAGTACTTC.

This chain connects TRBV7-3 to TRBJ2-3; 7 bases are shared with TRBD1. The CDR3 is made up of 14 amino acids. Germline V CDR1 and CDR2: SGHTA, FQGTGA. V shed 5 bases and J 4 bases; nucleotides not matched to a gene: 6. The CDR3 DNA sequence: TGTGCCAGCAGCCCTCAGACAGGGCCAGATACGCAGTATTTT. Protein: CASSPQTGPDTQYF.

CDR3 sequence: CASRRRELETQYF. The CDR3 nucleotides read TGTGCCAGTAGGAGGAGGGAGCTGGAGACCCAGTACTTC. The chain combines TRBV6-5 with TRBJ2-5; tentatively, D is TRBD2 (6 bases). V was shortened by 9 bases and J by 5 bases, with 16 bases between the two germline ends. The CDR3 runs 13 residues. Germline CDR1 reads MNHEY; CDR2 reads SVGAGI.

V usage is TRBV28 and J usage is TRBJ2-1, with a weak D call TRBD2 (6 bases). Per germline, CDR1 MDHEN and CDR2 SYDVKM. There are 12 residues in the CDR3. V was shortened by 11 bases and J by 1 base, with 9 bases between the two germline ends. CDR3 coding DNA: TGTGCCTGTGCGGGATCCTACAATGAGCAGTTCTTC. This encodes CACAGSYNEQFF. Complete variable domain (other parts from reference TRBV28 and TRBJ2-1): DVKVTQSSRYLVKRTGEKVFLECVQDMDHENMFWYRQDPGLGLRLIYFSYDVKMKEKGDIPEGYSVSREKKERFSLILESASTNQTSMYLCACAGSYNEQFFGPGTRLTVL.

This rearrangement joins TRBV6-1 to TRBJ1-5; D unresolved. V shed 1 base and J shed 2 bases, with 12 bases lying between them. The CDR3 is 16 residues long. Germline CDR1 is MNHNS and CDR2 is SASEGT. CDR3 sequence (DNA): TGTGCCAGCAGTGAAGATTCGAGGCCTGGCAATCAGCCCCAGCATTTT. As protein: CASSEDSRPGNQPQHF.

The chain is built from TRBV28 and TRBJ1-5, with 7 bases that match TRBD1. Germline assignment: CDR1 MDHEN and CDR2 SYDVKM. With V trimmed by 6 bases and J by 2 bases, 7 bases remained unmatched. The CDR3 is 15 residues long. CDR3 DNA sequence: TGTGCCAGCAGCTCTGGAGGGGGCGGCAATCAGCCCCAGCATTTT. This gives the protein CASSSGGGGNQPQHF.

This chain connects TRBV11-1 to TRBJ2-3; 11 nucleotides match TRBD2. Germline-derived CDR1 and CDR2 are SGHAT and FQDESV (reference sequence). V shed 4 bases, J shed 0 bases, and the junction held 0 bases outside the gene matches. The CDR3 is made up of 15 amino acids. In DNA, the CDR3 is TGTGCCAGCAGCTGGACTAGCGGGAGCACAGATACGCAGTATTTT. It is translated as CASSWTSGSTDTQYF.

This chain joins TRBV10-1 and TRBJ1-1; a possible D gene is TRBD1 (5 bases). V shed 7 bases and J shed 2 bases, with 11 bases lying between them. CDR1 and CDR2 from the germline V gene are WNHNN and SYGVQD (reference sequence). The CDR3 runs 13 residues. CDR3: CASNTGTNTEAFF. The CDR3, as DNA: TGCGCCAGCAATACCGGGACTAACACTGAAGCTTTCTTT.

This chain connects TRBV9 to TRBJ2-7; TRBD2 might be the D (6 bases). Per germline, CDR1 SGDLS and CDR2 YYNGEE. The ends were cut back, 0 bases at V and 3 bases at J, with 16 bases in the middle. The CDR3 loop spans 16 amino acids. The CDR3 DNA reads TGTGCCAGCAGCGTAGGGGGTCGGGCGGGGTTCTACGAGCAGTACTTC. Translation gives CASSVGGRAGFYEQYF. Supplemented by reference TRBV9 and TRBJ2-7, the full variable domain reads DSGVTQTPKHLITATGQRVTLRCSPRSGDLSVYWYQQSLDQGLQFLIQYYNGEERAKGNILERFSAQQFPDLHSELNLSSLELGDSALYFCASSVGGRAGFYEQYFGPGTRLTVT.

In its sample, this clone was seen once. V is TRBV21-1 and J is TRBJ2-3; TRBD2 is the table's D call and was not checked against the DNA. TRBV21-1 is deemed a pseudogene. CDR3 length: 17 residues. The CDR3 nucleotides read TGTGCCAGCAGCAAAGGACCCGGGTTCACTGGAGGGGATACGCAGTATTTT. Protein: CASSKGPGFTGGDTQYF.